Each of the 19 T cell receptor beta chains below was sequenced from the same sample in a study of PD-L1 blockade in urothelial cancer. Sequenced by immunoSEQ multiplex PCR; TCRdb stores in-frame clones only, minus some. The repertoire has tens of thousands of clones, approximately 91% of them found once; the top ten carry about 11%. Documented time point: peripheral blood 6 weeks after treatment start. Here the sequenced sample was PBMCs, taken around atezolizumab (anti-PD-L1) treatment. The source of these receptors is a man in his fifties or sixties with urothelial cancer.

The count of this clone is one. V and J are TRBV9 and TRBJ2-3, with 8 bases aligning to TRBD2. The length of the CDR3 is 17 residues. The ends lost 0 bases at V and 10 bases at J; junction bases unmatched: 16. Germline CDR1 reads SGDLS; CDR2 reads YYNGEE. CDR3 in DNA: TGTGCCAGCAGCGTAGGAGGTTGGGCTAGCGGGCCCCTCGCGCAGTATTTT. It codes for CASSVGGWASGPLAQYF.

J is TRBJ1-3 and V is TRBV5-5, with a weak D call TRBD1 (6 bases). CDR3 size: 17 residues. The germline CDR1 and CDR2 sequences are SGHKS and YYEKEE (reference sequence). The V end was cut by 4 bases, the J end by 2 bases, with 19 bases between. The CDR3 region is CASSLGRGGHAGNTIYF. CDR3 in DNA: TGTGCCAGCAGCCTAGGCCGGGGGGGGCACGCTGGAAACACCATATATTTT.

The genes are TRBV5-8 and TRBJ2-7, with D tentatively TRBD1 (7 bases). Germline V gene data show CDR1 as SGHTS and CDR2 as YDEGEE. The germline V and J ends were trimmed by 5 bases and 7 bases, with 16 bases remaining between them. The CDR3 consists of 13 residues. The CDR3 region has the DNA TGTGCCAGCAGGTCCAGGGGGGTTGAAGAGCAGTACTTC. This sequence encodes CASRSRGVEEQYF. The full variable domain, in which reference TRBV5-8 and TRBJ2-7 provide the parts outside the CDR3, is EAGVTQSPTHLIKTRGQQATLRCSPISGHTSVYWYQQALGLGLQFLLWYDEGEERNRGNFPPRFSGRQFPNYSSELNVNALELEDSALYLCASRSRGVEEQYFGPGTRLTVT.

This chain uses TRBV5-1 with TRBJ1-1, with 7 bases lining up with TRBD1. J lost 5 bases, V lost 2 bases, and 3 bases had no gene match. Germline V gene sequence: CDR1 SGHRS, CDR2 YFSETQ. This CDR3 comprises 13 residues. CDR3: CASSFHRGTEAFF. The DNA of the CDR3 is TGCGCCAGCAGCTTCCACAGGGGTACTGAAGCTTTCTTT.

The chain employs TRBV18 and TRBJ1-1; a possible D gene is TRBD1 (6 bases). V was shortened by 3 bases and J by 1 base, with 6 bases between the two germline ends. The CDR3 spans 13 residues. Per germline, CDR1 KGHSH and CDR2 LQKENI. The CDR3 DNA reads TGTGCCAGCTCACCGGGACAGAACACTGAAGCTTTCTTT. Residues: CASSPGQNTEAFF.

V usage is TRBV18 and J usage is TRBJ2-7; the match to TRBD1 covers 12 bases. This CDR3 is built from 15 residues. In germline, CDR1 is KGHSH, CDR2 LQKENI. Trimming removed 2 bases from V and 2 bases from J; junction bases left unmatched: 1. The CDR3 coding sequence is TGTGCCAGCTCACCAGGGGACAGGGGGCCCTACGAGCAGTACTTC. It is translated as CASSPGDRGPYEQYF. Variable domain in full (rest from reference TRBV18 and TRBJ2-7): NAGVMQNPRHLVRRRGQEARLRCSPMKGHSHVYWYRQLPEEGLKFMVYLQKENIIDESGMPKERFSAEFPKEGPSILRIQQVVRGDSAAYFCASSPGDRGPYEQYFGPGTRLTVT.

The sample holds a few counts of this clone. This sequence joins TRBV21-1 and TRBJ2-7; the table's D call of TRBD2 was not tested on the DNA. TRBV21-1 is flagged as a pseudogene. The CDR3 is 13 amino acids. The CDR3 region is CASSTRGVHEQYF. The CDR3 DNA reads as TGTGCCAGCAGCACCCGGGGGGTCCACGAGCAGTACTTC.

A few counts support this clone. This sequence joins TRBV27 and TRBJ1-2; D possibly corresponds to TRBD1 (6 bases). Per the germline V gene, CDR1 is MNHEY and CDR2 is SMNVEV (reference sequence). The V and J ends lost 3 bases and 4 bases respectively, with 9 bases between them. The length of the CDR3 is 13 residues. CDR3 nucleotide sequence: TGTGCCAGCAGTTTTCGGGACACCTATGGCTACACCTTC. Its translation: CASSFRDTYGYTF.

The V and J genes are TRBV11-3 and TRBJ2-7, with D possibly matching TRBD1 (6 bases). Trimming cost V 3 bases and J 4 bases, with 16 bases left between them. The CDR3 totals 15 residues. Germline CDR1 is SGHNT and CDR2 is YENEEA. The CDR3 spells CASSFIQGWGYEQYF. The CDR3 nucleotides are TGTGCCAGCAGCTTCATACAGGGTTGGGGGTACGAGCAGTACTTC.

The CDR3 sequence: CASSDRGTSPLHF. The CDR3 DNA sequence: TGTGCCAGCAGTGACAGGGGTACTTCACCCCTCCACTTT. The gene calls are TRBV2 and TRBJ1-6, with D perhaps TRBD1 (6 bases). Germline values: CDR1 SNHLY, CDR2 FYNNEI. The CDR3 loop spans 13 amino acids. V was cut by 3 bases and J by 9 bases, with 9 bases left in between.

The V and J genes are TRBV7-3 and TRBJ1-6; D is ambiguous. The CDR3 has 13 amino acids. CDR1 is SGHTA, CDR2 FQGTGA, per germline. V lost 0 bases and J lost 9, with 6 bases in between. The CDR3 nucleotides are TGTGCCAGCAGCTTAACTGGCCGTTCACCCCTCCACTTT. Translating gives CASSLTGRSPLHF.

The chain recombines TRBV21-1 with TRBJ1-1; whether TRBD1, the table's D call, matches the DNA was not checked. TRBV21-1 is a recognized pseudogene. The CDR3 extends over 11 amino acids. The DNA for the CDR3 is TGTGCCAGCAGCAATCAGGGAGAAGCTTTCTTT. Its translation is CASSNQGEAFF.

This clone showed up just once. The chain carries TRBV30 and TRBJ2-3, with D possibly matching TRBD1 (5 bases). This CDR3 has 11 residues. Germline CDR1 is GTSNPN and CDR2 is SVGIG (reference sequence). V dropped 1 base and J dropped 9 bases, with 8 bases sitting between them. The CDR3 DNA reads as TGTGCCTGGAGTGCAAGGGGCACGCAGTATTTT. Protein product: CAWSARGTQYF.

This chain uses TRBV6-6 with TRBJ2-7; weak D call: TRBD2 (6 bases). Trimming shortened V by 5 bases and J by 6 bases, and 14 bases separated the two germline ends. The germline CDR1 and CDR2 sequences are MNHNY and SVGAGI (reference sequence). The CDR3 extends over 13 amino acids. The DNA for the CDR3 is TGTGCCAGCAGTGGAGGGGAGAGGCGCGAGCAGTACTTC. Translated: CASSGGERREQYF.

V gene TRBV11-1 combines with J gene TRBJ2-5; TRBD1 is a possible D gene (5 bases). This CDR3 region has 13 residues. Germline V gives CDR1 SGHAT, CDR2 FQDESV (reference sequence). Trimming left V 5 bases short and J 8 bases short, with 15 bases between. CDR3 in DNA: TGTGCCAGCAGCGGACATGGGTCTAGAACCCAGTACTTC. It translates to CASSGHGSRTQYF.

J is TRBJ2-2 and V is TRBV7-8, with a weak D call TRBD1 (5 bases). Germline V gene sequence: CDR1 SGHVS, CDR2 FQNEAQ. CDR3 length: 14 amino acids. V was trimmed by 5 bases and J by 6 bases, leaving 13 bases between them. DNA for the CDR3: TGTGCCAGCAGCAGGACAATTAACGCCGGGGAGCTGTTTTTT. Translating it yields CASSRTINAGELFF.

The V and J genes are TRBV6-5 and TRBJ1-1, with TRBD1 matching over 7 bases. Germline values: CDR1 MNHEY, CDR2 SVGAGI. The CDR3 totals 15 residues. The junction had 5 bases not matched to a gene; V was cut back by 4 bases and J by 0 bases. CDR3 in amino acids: CASSSGTALNTEAFF. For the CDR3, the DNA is TGTGCCAGCAGTTCCGGGACAGCCTTGAACACTGAAGCTTTCTTT.

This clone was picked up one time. The CDR3 DNA follows: TGCGCCAGCAGCGAAGCTTCGGGGGGGTTTTACAATGAGCAGTTCTTC. Amino acids: CASSEASGGFYNEQFF. The chain joins TRBV5-1 to TRBJ2-1; 8 nucleotides line up with TRBD2. The CDR3 covers 16 residues. CDR1 is SGHRS, CDR2 YFSETQ, per germline. The V and J ends lost 4 bases and 4 bases, in that order; junction bases with no gene match: 10. The full variable domain, in which reference TRBV5-1 and TRBJ2-1 provide the parts outside the CDR3, is KAGVTQTPRYLIKTRGQQVTLSCSPISGHRSVSWYQQTPGQGLQFLFEYFSETQRNKGNFPGRFSGRQFSNSRSEMNVSTLELGDSALYLCASSEASGGFYNEQFFGPGTRLTVL.

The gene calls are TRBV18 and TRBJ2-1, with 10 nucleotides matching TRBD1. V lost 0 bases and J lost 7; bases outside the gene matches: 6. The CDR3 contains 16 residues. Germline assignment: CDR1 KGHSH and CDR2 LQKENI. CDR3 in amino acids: CASSPPTGTGDNEQFF. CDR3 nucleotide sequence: TGTGCCAGCTCACCACCTACCGGGACAGGGGATAATGAGCAGTTCTTC.